The next 2 T cell receptor beta chains were all read from a single sample in a study of T cell repertoires in cytomegalovirus infection. Their antigen targets remain unknown. TCRdb fed the reads into MiXCR, producing one record per CDR3 protein. The sample records roughly 800,000 distinct CDR3 sequences, approximately 32% being singletons. The specimen was cultured CD8+ T cells from PBMCs, collected from culture after CMV antigen stimulation. The receptors originated from a human donor in good health (CMV status not recorded). Some clones in this sample may be carry-over from other donors' samples.

As DNA, the CDR3 is TGCGCCAGCAGCCAATTGGACCTTTCGGACCAGCCCCAGCATTTT. Amino acid sequence: CASSQLDLSDQPQHF. This chain connects TRBV4-3 to TRBJ1-5; D is unclear. Germline V gives CDR1 LGHNA, CDR2 YSLEER. The CDR3 has 15 residues. V was shortened by 2 bases and J by 7 bases, with 15 bases between the two germline ends.

This clonotype has more than one count but fewer than ten. The chain recombines TRBV27 with TRBJ2-7, with D possibly being TRBD1 (5 bases). The CDR3 spans 14 residues. Deletions cut 0 bases from V and 9 bases from J, with 15 bases between. The germline V gene has CDR1 MNHEY and CDR2 SMNVEV (reference sequence). The DNA of the CDR3 is TGTGCCAGCAGTTTATCGTCAGGACAAAGTAGGCAGTACTTC. Translating gives CASSLSSGQSRQYF.